What follows are 9 T cell receptor beta chains derived from one specimen sequenced in a study of blood T cells in healthy people across ages. Together with a sample-barcoded 5' primer, a J-beta primer mix was included in a second PCR lasting roughly 6 to 12 cycles. TCRdb called the 5' RACE reads again in MiXCR, with one record for every CDR3 protein. The sample comprises 1.6 million or so distinct CDR3 sequences, approximately 32% of which are singletons, and approximately 10% rests with the top ten. Sequencing was carried out using blood. These receptors were taken from a woman in her twenties or thirties in good health.

The V and J genes are TRBV2 and TRBJ2-1, with TRBD2 identical over 9 bases. The CDR3 consists of 16 residues. V lost 3 bases and J lost 1; bases outside the gene matches: 4. CDR1 is SNHLY, CDR2 FYNNEI, per germline. CDR3 sequence reads: CASSDVAGDSYNEQFF. The DNA of the CDR3 is TGTGCCAGCAGTGACGTAGCGGGAGATTCCTACAATGAGCAGTTCTTC.

This clonotype was detected a few times. The chain is built from TRBV7-6 and TRBJ1-2, with D hard to call. The V end was cut by 7 bases, the J end by 5 bases, with 14 bases between. Germline V CDR1 and CDR2: SGHVS, FNYEAQ. CDR3 size: 13 residues. CDR3 nucleotides: TGTGCCAGCACCCACAATTCCGTTTATGGCTACACCTTC. This encodes CASTHNSVYGYTF.

The chain carries TRBV21-1 and TRBJ2-7; the D segment call TRBD1 is taken from the table without a DNA check. TRBV21-1 is classified as a pseudogene. The CDR3 contains 16 residues. In nucleotides, the CDR3 is TGTGCCAGCAGCAAGGGTCCGAACAGGGCCTCCTACGAGCAGTACTTC. Translated: CASSKGPNRASYEQYF.

This clonotype was detected a few times. This sequence joins TRBV10-3 and TRBJ2-7, with TRBD2 matching 14 bases. V trimming: 2 bases; J trimming: 4 bases; junction bases outside the gene matches: 1. This CDR3 has 15 residues. Germline V CDR1 and CDR2: ENHRY, SYGVKD. This CDR3 reads CAISEGTSGGYEQYF. The CDR3 DNA is TGTGCCATCAGTGAGGGGACTAGCGGGGGTTACGAGCAGTACTTC.

The chain combines TRBV5-5 with TRBJ2-2; 12 nucleotides align to TRBD2. V trimming: 2 bases; J trimming: 7 bases; junction bases outside the gene matches: 6. Germline values: CDR1 SGHKS, CDR2 YYEKEE (reference sequence). The CDR3 consists of 16 residues. The CDR3 is CASSFLAGGRLGELFF. The CDR3 nucleotides are TGTGCCAGCAGCTTTCTAGCGGGAGGGCGACTCGGGGAGCTGTTTTTT.

This clonotype has at least ten counts. The genes are TRBV6-1 and TRBJ2-7; the D gene is possibly TRBD1 (6 bases). Per germline, CDR1 MNHNS and CDR2 SASEGT. The CDR3 runs to 13 residues. V was clipped by 6 bases and J by 2 bases, with 11 bases between them. In nucleotides, the CDR3 is TGTGCCAGCAGCCAGGACAGTACCTACGAGCAGTACTTC. Encoded protein: CASSQDSTYEQYF.

This clonotype was counted a few times. This chain uses TRBV20-1 with TRBJ2-5; D may be TRBD1 or TRBD2 (5 bases each). The germline CDR1 and CDR2 sequences are DFQATT and SNEGSKA (reference sequence). CDR3 size: 13 residues. V was cut by 7 bases and J by 4 bases, with 16 bases left in between. The CDR3 region has the DNA TGCAGTGGAAGGATAGCTGGGGGAGAGACCCAGTACTTC. Translating gives CSGRIAGGETQYF.

The sample holds a few counts of this clonotype. The chain carries TRBV7-9 and TRBJ2-7; TRBD2 matches at 8 bases. V was clipped by 5 bases and J by 3 bases; unmatched bases: 9. This CDR3 is 15 amino acids long. The germline gives CDR1 SEHNR, CDR2 FQNEAQ (reference sequence). Here the CDR3 DNA reads TGTGCCAGCAGCCCCCGGGAGGGGTGGAACTACGAGCAGTACTTC. It is translated as CASSPREGWNYEQYF.

J is TRBJ2-1 and V is TRBV7-9; the match to TRBD2 covers 8 bases. J was trimmed by 5 bases and V by 5 bases; bases with no gene match: 11. The germline gives CDR1 SEHNR, CDR2 FQNEAQ (reference sequence). There are 16 residues in the CDR3. The CDR3 DNA is TGTGCCAGCAGCCCCCCGGAGCGGGAGTTCCACAATGAGCAGTTCTTC. Translated: CASSPPEREFHNEQFF.